A selection of T cell receptor beta chains follows, all from one sample in a study of identical twins. MiXCR was run by TCRdb on the 5' RACE reads, yielding one entry per CDR3 protein. This sample has 430,000 or so distinct CDR3 sequences, with approximately 24% found just once. The same data also contributed to another study, on T cells expressing NK-cell markers.

The sequencing sample was made of CD4+ T cells sorted from blood. These TCRs come from a woman under 30 in good health. The CDR3 runs from the conserved cysteine through the conserved F or W. D genes are given only for firm matches. The listing skips clone size in some rows; elsewhere it reads once, few, many or a size class.

TRBV19	.	TRBJ1-5	TRBD1	TGTGCCAGTAGTATAGGCGGGGACAGCTATCAGCCCCAGCATTTT	CASSIGGDSYQPQHF
TRBV6-2/TRBV6-3	few	TRBJ2-2	.	TGTGCCAGCGCAGGGCCAAACACCGGGGAGCTGTTTTTT	CASAGPNTGELFF
TRBV10-2	few	TRBJ2-3	.	TGCGCCACCCTGCGAAGGGGTGGCACAGATACGCAGTATTTT	CATLRRGGTDTQYF
TRBV9	few	TRBJ2-7	TRBD1	TGTGCCAGCAGCGGACAGGGGGGCTACGAGCAGTACTTC	CASSGQGGYEQYF
TRBV12-3/TRBV12-4	few	TRBJ2-2	TRBD2	TGTGCCAGCCGGACTAGCGGGGGGGCGGCCGGGGAGCTGTTTTTT	CASRTSGGAAGELFF
TRBV18	.	TRBJ1-3	.	TGTGCCAGCTCCCGAGATGGAAACACCATATATTTT	CASSRDGNTIYF
TRBV12-3/TRBV12-4	many	TRBJ2-7	.	TGTGCCAGCAGTTTAAGGCCCGGGAGCTACGAGCAGTACTTC	CASSLRPGSYEQYF
TRBV12-3/TRBV12-4	.	TRBJ2-1	TRBD2	TGTGCCAGCAGTTTAAGGCTAGCGGGGGGTTACTCCTACAATGAGCAGTTCTTC	CASSLRLAGGYSYNEQFF
TRBV20-1	few	TRBJ1-1	.	TGCAGTGCCCGGGCCACTCGTGGGACTGAAGCTTTCTTT	CSARATRGTEAFF
TRBV29-1	.	TRBJ2-5	.	TGCAGCCTCGGGAGCTCCCAAGAGACCCAGTACTTC	CSLGSSQETQYF
TRBV5-1	.	TRBJ1-1	TRBD1	TGCGCCAGCAGTCCAGGGACAGGTCACACTGAAGCTTTCTTT	CASSPGTGHTEAFF
TRBV12-3/TRBV12-4	.	TRBJ2-1	TRBD1	TGTGCCAGCAGTCCGAGACAGGGGACCTACAATGAGCAGTTCTTC	CASSPRQGTYNEQFF
TRBV12-3/TRBV12-4	few	TRBJ1-4	TRBD1	TGTGCCAGCAGCGCGATGACAGGGTATAGTGAAAAACTGTTTTTT	CASSAMTGYSEKLFF
TRBV4-2	many	TRBJ1-5	.	TGTGCCAGCAGCCCCTCGAGGGATCAGCCCCAGCATTTT	CASSPSRDQPQHF
TRBV27	few	TRBJ1-2	.	TGTGCCAGCCGACCGAGCGGGGGCCACGGCTATGGCTACACCTTC	CASRPSGGHGYGYTF
TRBV12-3/TRBV12-4	.	TRBJ2-7	.	TGTGCCAGCGGAAGGGGGTCCTACGAGCAGTACTTC	CASGRGSYEQYF
TRBV6-5	.	TRBJ2-7	.	TGTGCCGGAGGGTACGAGCAGTACTTC	CAGGYEQYF
TRBV20-1	.	TRBJ2-1	TRBD2	TGCAGTGCTAGCGGGGGGGCTGCCAATGAGCAGTTCTTC	CSASGGAANEQFF
TRBV20-1	.	TRBJ2-1	.	TGCAGTGCTACCAATGCCGCAGATGAGCAGTTCTTC	CSATNAADEQFF
TRBV20-1	.	TRBJ1-5	TRBD1	TGCAGTGCTGGGACAGGGCCTAGCAATCAGCCCCAGCATTTT	CSAGTGPSNQPQHF
TRBV7-2	.	TRBJ2-3	TRBD1	TGTGCCAGCAGGAGGAGCGGGACAGGGGTGGATACGCAGTATTTT	CASRRSGTGVDTQYF
TRBV4-3	few	TRBJ1-1	.	TGCGCCAGCAGCCAATCCAACACTGAAGCTTTCTTT	CASSQSNTEAFF
TRBV3-1	.	TRBJ2-1	TRBD2	TGTGCCAGCAGCCATTTAGCGGGAGGGTCCTACAATGAGCAGTTCTTC	CASSHLAGGSYNEQFF
TRBV20-1	few	TRBJ2-2	.	TGCAGTGCTAGTCGGGGGCCCACCGGGGAGCTGTTTTTT	CSASRGPTGELFF
TRBV12-3/TRBV12-4	few	TRBJ2-3	TRBD2	TGTGCCAGCAGTCCCCTCTGGGGGGGACTAGCGGGAATCACAGATACGCAGTATTTT	CASSPLWGGLAGITDTQYF
TRBV29-1	few	TRBJ2-3	.	TGCAGCGTATCGAGAACGGGAAGGGATACGCAGTATTTT	CSVSRTGRDTQYF
TRBV7-7	few	TRBJ2-3	.	TGTGCTAGCAGCTCAGACGAGGGACTTCCAGATACGCAGTATTTT	CASSSDEGLPDTQYF
TRBV5-6	few	TRBJ2-3	.	TGTGCCAGCAGCTTGGTTCAGGATGATACGCAGTATTTT	CASSLVQDDTQYF
TRBV5-1	few	TRBJ2-7	TRBD1	TGCGCCAGCAGCTTGGCCGTGACGGGACAGCCCTACGAGCAGTACTTC	CASSLAVTGQPYEQYF
TRBV12-3/TRBV12-4	.	TRBJ1-3	.	TGTGCCGGCAGGGGTGGAAACACCATATATTTT	CAGRGGNTIYF
TRBV12-3/TRBV12-4	few	TRBJ1-2	.	TGTGCCAGCAGATCCGGGACTAACTATGGCTACACCTTC	CASRSGTNYGYTF
TRBV5-5	.	TRBJ1-2	TRBD1	TGTGCCAGCAGCTTGGGCGTCCGACAGGGCATCGGGTATGGCTACACCTTC	CASSLGVRQGIGYGYTF
TRBV27	few	TRBJ1-1	TRBD1	TGTGCCAGCAGTTCGGGACAGTCCATGAACACTGAAGCTTTCTTT	CASSSGQSMNTEAFF
TRBV6-6	.	TRBJ2-1	.	TGTGCCAGCAGACACTTAAGGGCAGATGAGCAGTTCTTC	CASRHLRADEQFF
TRBV6-2/TRBV6-3	.	TRBJ2-5	.	TGTGCCAGCAGTTTTAGTAATGCTCACGGGACCCAGTACTTC	CASSFSNAHGTQYF
TRBV5-1	few	TRBJ2-3	.	TGCGCCAGCACTTCTACACACACAGATACGCAGTATTTT	CASTSTHTDTQYF
TRBV6-2/TRBV6-3	.	TRBJ2-4	TRBD2	TGTGCCAGCAGTTACGGGGTCTGGCTAGCGGAAAACATTCAGTACTTC	CASSYGVWLAENIQYF
TRBV3-1	many	TRBJ1-1	TRBD1	TGTGCCAGCAGCCCCCTTACACAGGGGATAGGCACTGAAGCTTTCTTT	CASSPLTQGIGTEAFF
TRBV24-1	.	TRBJ2-1	.	TGTGCCACCAGTGATTCTTCGGAGCAGTTCTTC	CATSDSSEQFF
TRBV5-6	.	TRBJ2-5	.	TGTGCCAGCAGCCGTCTCGGGAGAATGGGGGAGACCCAGTACTTC	CASSRLGRMGETQYF
TRBV11-3	few	TRBJ2-1	TRBD1	TGTGCCAGCAGCCTCTCCCGGGACAGGGCAAGTGAGCAGTTCTTC	CASSLSRDRASEQFF
TRBV6-1	few	TRBJ2-7	TRBD2	TGTGCCAGCAGAATGACTAGCGGCTACGAGCAGTACTTC	CASRMTSGYEQYF
TRBV20-1	few	TRBJ2-7	.	TGCAGTGCTGGAGGGACATGGGAGCAGTACTTC	CSAGGTWEQYF
TRBV6-2/TRBV6-3	.	TRBJ2-1	.	TGTGCCAGCAGTTACACCGCGGGCCCTTTCAATGAGCAGTTCTTC	CASSYTAGPFNEQFF
TRBV3-1	few	TRBJ1-6	.	TGTGCCAGCAGCCAAGTAAAGAGCTCACCCCTCCACTTT	CASSQVKSSPLHF
TRBV7-3	.	TRBJ2-7	TRBD2	TGTGCCAGCAGCTCCAGCGGGGGGCCGCCCTACGAGCAGTACTTC	CASSSSGGPPYEQYF
TRBV3-1	few	TRBJ2-3	TRBD2	TGTGCCAGCAGCCAATTGGTTGTCGGGGGGGCCTCCCCAGATACGCAGTATTTT	CASSQLVVGGASPDTQYF
TRBV20-1	.	TRBJ2-1	.	TGCAGTGCATACCGGAGCTACAATGAGCAGTTCTTC	CSAYRSYNEQFF
TRBV4-3	.	TRBJ2-3	.	TGCGCCAGCAGCCAAGGTGGGACACTCGTCGATACGCAGTATTTT	CASSQGGTLVDTQYF
TRBV12-3/TRBV12-4	few	TRBJ2-2	.	TGTGCCAGCAGCCCACCAGGGGGGCGGCCCCGGGGCACCGGGGAGCTGTTTTTT	CASSPPGGRPRGTGELFF
TRBV5-1	.	TRBJ2-2	.	TGCGCCAGCAGCTCCCTTGGCAGGAACACCGGGGAGCTGTTTTTT	CASSSLGRNTGELFF
TRBV5-1	.	TRBJ1-6	TRBD1	TGCGCCAGCAGCTGGGACAGGATGAATTCACCCCTCCACTTT	CASSWDRMNSPLHF
TRBV6-5	few	TRBJ2-7	.	TGTGCCAGCAGTTATCAGGGGAAACAGTACTTC	CASSYQGKQYF
TRBV2	few	TRBJ1-2	.	TGTGCCAGCAGTGAAACCCCCAGCTATGGCTACACCTTC	CASSETPSYGYTF
TRBV10-3	few	TRBJ2-1	TRBD2	TGTGCCATCAGTGTCTCTAGCGGGGGTGCAAATCCCTACAATGAGCAGTTCTTC	CAISVSSGGANPYNEQFF
TRBV5-1	many	TRBJ2-2	.	TGTGCCAGCAGCCCCCAAAACACCGGGGAGCTGTTTTTT	CASSPQNTGELFF
TRBV15	.	TRBJ2-3	TRBD2	TGTGCCACCAGCAGACTAGCGGGATTCACAGATACGCAGTATTTT	CATSRLAGFTDTQYF
TRBV7-2	.	TRBJ2-1	TRBD2	TGTGCCAGCAGGCTAACTAGCGGGGTTTACAATGAGCAGTTCTTC	CASRLTSGVYNEQFF
TRBV20-1	.	TRBJ1-2	TRBD1	TGCAGTGCTAGAGGACAGGGGGCGTTCTATGGCTACACCTTC	CSARGQGAFYGYTF
TRBV5-1	few	TRBJ2-1	.	TGCGCCAGCAGCTTGGGATCTCTTACCCCTGAGCAGTTCTTC	CASSLGSLTPEQFF